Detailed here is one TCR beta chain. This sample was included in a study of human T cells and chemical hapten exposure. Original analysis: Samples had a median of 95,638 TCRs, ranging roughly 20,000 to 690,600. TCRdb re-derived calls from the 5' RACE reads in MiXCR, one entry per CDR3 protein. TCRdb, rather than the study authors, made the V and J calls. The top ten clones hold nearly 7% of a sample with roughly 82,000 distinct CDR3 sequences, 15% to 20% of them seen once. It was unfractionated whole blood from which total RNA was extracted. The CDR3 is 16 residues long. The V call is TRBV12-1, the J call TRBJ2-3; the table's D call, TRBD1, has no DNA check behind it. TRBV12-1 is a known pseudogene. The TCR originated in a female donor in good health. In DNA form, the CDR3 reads TGTGCCAGCAGTTCTCGTGACAGGCAAAGCACAGATACGCAGTATTTT. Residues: CASSSRDRQSTDTQYF.